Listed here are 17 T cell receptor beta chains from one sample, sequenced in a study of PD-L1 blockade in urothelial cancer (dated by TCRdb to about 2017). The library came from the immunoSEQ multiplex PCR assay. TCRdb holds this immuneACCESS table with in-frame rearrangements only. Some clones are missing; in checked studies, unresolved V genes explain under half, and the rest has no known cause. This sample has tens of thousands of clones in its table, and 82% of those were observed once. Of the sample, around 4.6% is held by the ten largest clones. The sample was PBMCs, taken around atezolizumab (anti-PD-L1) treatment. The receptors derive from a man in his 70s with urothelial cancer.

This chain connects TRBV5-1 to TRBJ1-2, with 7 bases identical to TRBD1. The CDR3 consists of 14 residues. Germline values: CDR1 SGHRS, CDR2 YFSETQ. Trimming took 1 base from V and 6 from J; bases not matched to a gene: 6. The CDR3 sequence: CASSLSRGVDGYTF. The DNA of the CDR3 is TGCGCCAGCAGCTTGAGCAGGGGGGTCGATGGCTACACCTTC.

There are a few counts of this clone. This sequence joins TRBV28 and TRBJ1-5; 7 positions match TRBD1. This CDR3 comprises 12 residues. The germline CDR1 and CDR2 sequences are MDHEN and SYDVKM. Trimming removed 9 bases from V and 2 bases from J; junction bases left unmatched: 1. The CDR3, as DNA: TGTGCCAGTACAGGGGGCAATCAGCCCCAGCATTTT. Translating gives CASTGGNQPQHF.

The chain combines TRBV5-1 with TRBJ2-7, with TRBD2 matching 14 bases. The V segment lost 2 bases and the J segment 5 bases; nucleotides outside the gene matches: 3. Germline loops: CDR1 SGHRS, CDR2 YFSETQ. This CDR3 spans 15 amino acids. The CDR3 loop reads CASSFGTSGGHEQYF. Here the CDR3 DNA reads TGCGCCAGCAGCTTCGGGACTAGCGGGGGTCACGAGCAGTACTTC.

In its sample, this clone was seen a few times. CDR3 DNA: TGTGCCAGCCAAACCTTGACAGGGGGCAACTATGGCTACACCTTC. This codes for CASQTLTGGNYGYTF. The genes are TRBV27 and TRBJ1-2, with 10 bases lining up with TRBD1. Germline-derived CDR1 and CDR2 are MNHEY and SMNVEV (reference sequence). This CDR3 comprises 15 residues. Trimming took 8 bases from V and 2 from J; bases not matched to a gene: 8.

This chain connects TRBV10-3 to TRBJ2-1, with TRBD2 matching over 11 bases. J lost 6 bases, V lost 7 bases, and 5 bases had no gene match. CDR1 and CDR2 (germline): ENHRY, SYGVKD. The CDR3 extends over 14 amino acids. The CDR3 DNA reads TGTGCCATCAAAGCTAGCGGGAGGCTCAATGAGCAGTTCTTC. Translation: CAIKASGRLNEQFF.

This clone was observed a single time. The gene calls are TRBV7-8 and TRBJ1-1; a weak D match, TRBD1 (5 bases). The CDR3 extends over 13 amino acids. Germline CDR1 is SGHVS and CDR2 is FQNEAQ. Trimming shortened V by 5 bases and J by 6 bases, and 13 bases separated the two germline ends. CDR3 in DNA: TGTGCCAGCAGCCGGGACCGGGGGGCTGAAGCTTTCTTT. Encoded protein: CASSRDRGAEAFF.

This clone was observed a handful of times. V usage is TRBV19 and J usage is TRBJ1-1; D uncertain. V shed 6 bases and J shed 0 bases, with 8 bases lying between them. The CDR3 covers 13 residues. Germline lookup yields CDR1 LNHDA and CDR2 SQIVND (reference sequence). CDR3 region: CASSPGMNTEAFF. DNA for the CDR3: TGTGCCAGTAGCCCGGGGATGAACACTGAAGCTTTCTTT. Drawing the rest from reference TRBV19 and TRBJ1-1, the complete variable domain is DGGITQSPKYLFRKEGQNVTLSCEQNLNHDAMYWYRQDPGQGLRLIYYSQIVNDFQKGDIAEGYSVSREKKESFPLTVTSAQKNPTAFYLCASSPGMNTEAFFGQGTRLTVV.

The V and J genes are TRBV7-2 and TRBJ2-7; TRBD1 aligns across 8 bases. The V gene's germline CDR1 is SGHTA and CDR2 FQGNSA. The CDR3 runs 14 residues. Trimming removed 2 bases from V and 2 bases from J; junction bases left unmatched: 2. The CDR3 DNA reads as TGTGCCAGCAGCTTACAGGGGGCTACCTACGAGCAGTACTTC. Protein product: CASSLQGATYEQYF.

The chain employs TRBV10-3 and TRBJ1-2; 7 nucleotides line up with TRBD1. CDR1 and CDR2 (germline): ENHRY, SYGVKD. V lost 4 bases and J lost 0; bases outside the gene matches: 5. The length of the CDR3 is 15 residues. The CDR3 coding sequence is TGTGCCATCAGTGCGGGGACAGCGGCTAACTATGGCTACACCTTC. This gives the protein CAISAGTAANYGYTF.

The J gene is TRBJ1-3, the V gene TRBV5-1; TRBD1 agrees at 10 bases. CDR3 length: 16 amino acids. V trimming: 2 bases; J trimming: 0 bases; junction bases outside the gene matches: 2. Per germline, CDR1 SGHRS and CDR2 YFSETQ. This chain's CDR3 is CASSLGTGVSGNTIYF. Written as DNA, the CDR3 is TGCGCCAGCAGCTTAGGGACAGGGGTCTCTGGAAACACCATATATTTT. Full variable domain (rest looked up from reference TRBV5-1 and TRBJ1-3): KAGVTQTPRYLIKTRGQQVTLSCSPISGHRSVSWYQQTPGQGLQFLFEYFSETQRNKGNFPGRFSGRQFSNSRSEMNVSTLELGDSALYLCASSLGTGVSGNTIYFGEGSWLTVV.

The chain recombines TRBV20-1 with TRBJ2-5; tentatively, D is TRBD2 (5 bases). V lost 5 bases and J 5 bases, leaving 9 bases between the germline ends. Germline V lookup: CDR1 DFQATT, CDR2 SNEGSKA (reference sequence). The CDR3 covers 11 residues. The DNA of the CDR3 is TGCAGTGCTCAACTAGAGGAGACCCAGTACTTC. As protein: CSAQLEETQYF.

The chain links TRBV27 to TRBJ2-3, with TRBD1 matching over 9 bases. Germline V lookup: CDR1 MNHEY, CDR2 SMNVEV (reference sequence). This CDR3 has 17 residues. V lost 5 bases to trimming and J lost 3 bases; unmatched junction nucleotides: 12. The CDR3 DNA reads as TGTGCCAGCAGTCCTTGGACAGGGGCCGGTGGTACAGATACGCAGTATTTT. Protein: CASSPWTGAGGTDTQYF.

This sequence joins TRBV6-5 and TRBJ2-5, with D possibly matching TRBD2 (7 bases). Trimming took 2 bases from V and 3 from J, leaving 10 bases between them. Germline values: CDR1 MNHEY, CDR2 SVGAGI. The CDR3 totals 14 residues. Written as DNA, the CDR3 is TGTGCCAGCAGTTACGGGGGGGCCGAAGAGACCCAGTACTTC. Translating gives CASSYGGAEETQYF.

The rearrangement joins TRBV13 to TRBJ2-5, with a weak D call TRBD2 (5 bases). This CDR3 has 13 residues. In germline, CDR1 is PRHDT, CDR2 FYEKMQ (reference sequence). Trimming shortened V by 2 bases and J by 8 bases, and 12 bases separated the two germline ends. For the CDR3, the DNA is TGTGCCAGCAGCTTACGGACTCTTCAAACCCAGTACTTC. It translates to CASSLRTLQTQYF. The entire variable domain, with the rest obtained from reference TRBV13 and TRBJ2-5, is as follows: AAGVIQSPRHLIKEKRETATLKCYPIPRHDTVYWYQQGPGQDPQFLISFYEKMQSDKGSIPDRFSAQQFSDYHSELNMSSLELGDSALYFCASSLRTLQTQYFGPGTRLLVL.

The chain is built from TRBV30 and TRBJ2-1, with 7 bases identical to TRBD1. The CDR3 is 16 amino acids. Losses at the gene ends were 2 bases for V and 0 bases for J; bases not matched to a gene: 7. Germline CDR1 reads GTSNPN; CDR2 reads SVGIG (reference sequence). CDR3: CAWSIPGQSSYNEQFF. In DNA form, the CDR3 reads TGTGCCTGGAGTATACCGGGACAGAGCTCCTACAATGAGCAGTTCTTC.

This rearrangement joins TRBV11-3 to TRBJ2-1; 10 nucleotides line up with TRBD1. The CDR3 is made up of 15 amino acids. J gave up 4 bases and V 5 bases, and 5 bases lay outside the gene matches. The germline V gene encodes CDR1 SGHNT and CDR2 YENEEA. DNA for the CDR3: TGTGCCAGCAGCGCTCGGGACAGGGGATACAATGAGCAGTTCTTC. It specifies CASSARDRGYNEQFF.

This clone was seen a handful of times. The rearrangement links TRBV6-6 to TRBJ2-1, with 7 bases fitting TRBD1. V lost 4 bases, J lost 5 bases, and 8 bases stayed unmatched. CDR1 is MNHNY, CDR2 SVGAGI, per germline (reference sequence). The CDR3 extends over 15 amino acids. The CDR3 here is CASSSSGTADNEQFF. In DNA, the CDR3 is TGTGCCAGCAGTTCATCCGGGACAGCCGACAATGAGCAGTTCTTC.